Sequencing of this T cell receptor beta chain was carried out in a study of CD8 T cells in ankylosing spondylitis. Unmatched junction bases numbered 4, after V lost 4 bases and J lost 0 bases. CDR3 length equals 16 residues. Germline V gene sequence: CDR1 DFQATT, CDR2 SNEGSKA (reference sequence). This clonotype qualifies as medium-sized. The antigen remains undetermined. TCRdb analysed the 5' RACE reads with MiXCR anew, one entry per CDR3 protein. The sample has about 27,000 distinct CDR3 sequences, 7.9% seen once. Study-wide points: A TCR beta motif of under ten highly homologous variants appeared characteristic of ankylosing spondylitis blood.

The source is a male donor with ankylosing spondylitis or in good health (not recorded which). Sequenced input: blood. The genes are TRBV20-1 and TRBJ2-2; TRBD1 aligns across 11 bases. CDR3: CSATGTGGSNTGELFF. The CDR3, as DNA: TGCAGTGCTACTGGGACAGGGGGGTCGAACACCGGGGAGCTGTTTTTT.